This section outlines one T cell receptor (beta chain) sequence together with its context. The CDR3 totals 12 residues. V shed 4 bases and J shed 4 bases, with 7 bases lying between them. Per the germline V gene, CDR1 is SEHNR and CDR2 is FQNEAQ (reference sequence). This sample stems from a study of cytomegalovirus exposure and HLA in healthy donors. In the PCR, 60 Vbeta and 13 Jbeta primers were used. The data were produced by immunoSEQ multiplex PCR, yet TCRdb's version contains in-frame clones alone and is incomplete. This repertoire includes 55,000 to 85,000 clones. Sequences were obtained from PBMCs. This chain joins TRBV7-9 and TRBJ1-2, with no clear D. This receptor was identified in a woman between 25 and 40 years old in good health and CMV-seronegative. The CDR3 DNA reads as TGTGCCAGCAGCTCGGGAACCTATGGCTACACCTTC. Protein sequence: CASSSGTYGYTF. The whole variable domain, filled in from reference TRBV7-9 and TRBJ1-2, reads DTGVSQNPRHKITKRGQNVTFRCDPISEHNRLYWYRQTLGQGPEFLTYFQNEAQLEKSRLLSDRFSAERPKGSFSTLEIQRTEQGDSAMYLCASSSGTYGYTFGSGTRLTVV.